What follows are 12 T cell receptor beta chains derived from one specimen sequenced in a study of blood T cell repertoires in COVID-19. TCRdb's copy holds only in-frame clones and misses some; the assay was immunoSEQ multiplex PCR. The table shows about 310,000 clones, with about nine tenths occurring only once. Material: PBMCs or T cells enriched from blood (not recorded which). The receptors shown here come from a woman in her twenties or thirties who had recovered from COVID-19.

This clone was recorded only once. This chain uses TRBV19 with TRBJ1-3; the match to TRBD1 covers 9 bases. J gave up 4 bases and V 6 bases, and 7 bases lay outside the gene matches. The CDR3 covers 15 residues. Germline V gene data show CDR1 as LNHDA and CDR2 as SQIVND (reference sequence). The CDR3 DNA sequence: TGTGCCAGTAGCCGGTCCGGGACAGGGGGAAACACCATATATTTT. This codes for CASSRSGTGGNTIYF.

This clone was recorded once. The chain's CDR3 is CASSHPDRIYEQYF. DNA for the CDR3: TGTGCCAGCTCACACCCGGACAGGATCTACGAGCAGTACTTC. This chain uses TRBV18 with TRBJ2-7; 7 bases match TRBD1. V shed 4 bases, J shed 3 bases, and the junction held 6 bases outside the gene matches. Germline loops: CDR1 KGHSH, CDR2 LQKENI. The CDR3 loop spans 14 amino acids.

The CDR3 region has the DNA TGTGCCAGCAGCTTGGAGCGGAACTACGAGCAGTACTTC. Translating gives CASSLERNYEQYF. The genes are TRBV5-6 and TRBJ2-7; D perhaps matches TRBD2 (5 bases). V lost 0 bases and J lost 3, with 7 bases in between. CDR1 is SGHDT and CDR2 is YYEEEE in the germline V gene. CDR3 length: 13 amino acids.

In DNA, the CDR3 is TGTGCCAGCAGTTGGGCAAACACTGAAGCTTTCTTT. Its protein product is CASSWANTEAFF. V gene TRBV28 combines with J gene TRBJ1-1; no clear D. V was pared by 4 bases and J by 2 bases, with 5 bases between. This CDR3 comprises 12 residues. The germline CDR1 and CDR2 sequences are MDHEN and SYDVKM.

This chain connects TRBV11-2 to TRBJ1-3, with D possibly TRBD1 on 6 matching bases. Per germline, CDR1 SGHAT and CDR2 FQNNGV. The V and J ends lost 1 base and 1 base respectively, with 11 bases between them. The CDR3 is 16 residues long. DNA of the CDR3: TGTGCCAGCAGCTTAGGGTCACAGGGTTCTGGAAACACCATATATTTT. It is translated as CASSLGSQGSGNTIYF.

The genes are TRBV7-2 and TRBJ2-7; TRBD2 matches 7 bases. CDR1 and CDR2 (germline): SGHTA, FQGNSA. After removal of 4 bases from V and 12 bases from J, the junction contained 18 bases not matched to a gene. CDR3 length: 15 amino acids. The CDR3 loop reads CASSYDTGTMLPRYF. Here the CDR3 DNA reads TGTGCCAGCAGCTATGACACCGGGACTATGCTTCCTCGGTACTTC.

The genes are TRBV4-2 and TRBJ1-1; D is perhaps TRBD1 (5 bases). Looked up from germline, CDR1 is LGHNA and CDR2 is YNFKEQ. The CDR3 extends over 15 amino acids. V lost 0 bases, J lost 5 bases, and 13 bases lay in between. The CDR3 DNA reads as TGTGCCAGCAGCCAAGAGGTCGGCGGGGGAACTGAAGCTTTCTTT. Protein: CASSQEVGGGTEAFF.

The rearrangement links TRBV11-2 to TRBJ1-4, with D unclear. Trimming pared 5 bases from V and 0 bases from J, leaving 10 bases between. From germline, CDR1 is SGHAT and CDR2 FQNNGV. The CDR3 consists of 15 residues. CDR3 nucleotide sequence: TGTGCCAGCAGCGACCAAACAGCAACTAATGAAAAACTGTTTTTT. Protein product: CASSDQTATNEKLFF.

V usage is TRBV15 and J usage is TRBJ1-2; a weak D match, TRBD1 (6 bases). Per the germline V gene, CDR1 is LNHNV and CDR2 is YYDKDF (reference sequence). V shed 1 base and J shed 8 bases, with 11 bases lying between them. The CDR3 sequence is 13 residues long. DNA for the CDR3: TGTGCCACCAGCAGAGCCGGCCAGGGGGGCTACACCTTC. Its protein is CATSRAGQGGYTF.

This clone was counted once. The V and J genes are TRBV2 and TRBJ2-2; 7 bases map to TRBD2. Germline CDR1 and CDR2: SNHLY and FYNNEI. V shed 11 bases, J shed 6 bases, and the junction held 9 bases outside the gene matches. The CDR3 has 13 residues. CDR3 DNA: TGTGCCGCTGGGGGGAGGGAAGCCGGGGAGCTGTTTTTT. It codes for CAAGGREAGELFF.

The J gene is TRBJ2-7, the V gene TRBV20-1; the D gene is possibly TRBD2 (7 bases). Trimming took 3 bases from V and 5 from J, leaving 14 bases between them. The length of the CDR3 is 13 residues. Germline CDR1 DFQATT, CDR2 SNEGSKA (reference sequence). CDR3: CSASGGGAHEQYF. CDR3 nucleotides: TGCAGTGCTAGTGGAGGGGGGGCCCACGAGCAGTACTTC.

The chain carries TRBV19 and TRBJ2-2; 8 bases are a match to TRBD2. Losses at the gene ends were 1 base for V and 4 bases for J; bases not matched to a gene: 14. The V gene's germline CDR1 is LNHDA and CDR2 SQIVND (reference sequence). The CDR3 has 19 residues. Here the CDR3 reads CASSIALPGAGGRTGELFF. The CDR3 coding sequence is TGTGCCAGTAGTATAGCTCTCCCCGGCGCGGGAGGACGCACCGGGGAGCTGTTTTTT.